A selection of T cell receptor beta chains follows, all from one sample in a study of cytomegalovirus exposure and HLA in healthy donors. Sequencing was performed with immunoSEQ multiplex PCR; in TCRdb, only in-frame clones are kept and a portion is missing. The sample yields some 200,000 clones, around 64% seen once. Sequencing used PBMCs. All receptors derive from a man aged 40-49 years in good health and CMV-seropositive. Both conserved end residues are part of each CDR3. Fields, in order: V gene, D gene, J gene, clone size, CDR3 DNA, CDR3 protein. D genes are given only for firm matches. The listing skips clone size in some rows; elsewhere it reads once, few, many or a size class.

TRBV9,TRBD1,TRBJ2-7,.,TGTGCCAGCAGCCCCAGACAGGGGGTCTCCTACGAGCAGTACTTC,CASSPRQGVSYEQYF
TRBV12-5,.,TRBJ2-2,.,TGTGCTAGTGGTTTGATCTTGGCCACATCACCCGGGGAGCTGTTTTTT,CASGLILATSPGELFF
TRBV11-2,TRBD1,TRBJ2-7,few,TGTGCCAGCAGCATTACAGGGGCTATTTCTTACGAGCAGTACTTC,CASSITGAISYEQYF
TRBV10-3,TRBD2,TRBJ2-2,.,TGTGCCATCCAGGACCCGGGCGGGGGGGATACCGGGGAGCTGTTTTTT,CAIQDPGGGDTGELFF
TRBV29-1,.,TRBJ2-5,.,TGCAGCGTTGTCCTTCTCCGGGACTCCATCGGGGAGACCCAGTACTTC,CSVVLLRDSIGETQYF
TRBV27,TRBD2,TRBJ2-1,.,TGTGCCAGCAGTTTATGGAGTAGCGGGGGAGCTGAGCAGTTCTTC,CASSLWSSGGAEQFF
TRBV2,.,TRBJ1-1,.,TGTGCCGCCGCGACAGGTAACGGAATGAACACTGAAGCTTTCTTT,CAAATGNGMNTEAFF
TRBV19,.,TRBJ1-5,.,TGTGCCAGTAGTACCCAGGGCGGCAATCAGCCCCAGCATTTT,CASSTQGGNQPQHF
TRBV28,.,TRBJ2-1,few,TGTGCCAGCAGTTTTTTAGGGGGCTCCTACAATGAGCAGTTCTTC,CASSFLGGSYNEQFF
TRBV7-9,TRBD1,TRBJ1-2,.,TGTGCCAGCAGACCCCGGACAGGAGCATATGGCTACACCTTC,CASRPRTGAYGYTF
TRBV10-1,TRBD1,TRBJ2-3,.,TGCGCCAGCGGTGCAGGGGGCTTTGAAACAGATACGCAGTATTTT,CASGAGGFETDTQYF
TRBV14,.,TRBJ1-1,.,TGTGCCAGCAGCCAAGCCGGGACACTGAACACTGAAGCTTTCTTT,CASSQAGTLNTEAFF
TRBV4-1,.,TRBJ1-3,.,TGCGCCAGCAGCCAAGATTGGGGAGCTGGAAACACCATATATTTT,CASSQDWGAGNTIYF
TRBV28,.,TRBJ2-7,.,TGTGCCAGCGCTGAGGGTGGTCACGAGCAGTACTTC,CASAEGGHEQYF
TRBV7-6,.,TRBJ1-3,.,TGTGCCAGCAGCCTAGCCCAGGGCTCTGGAAACACCATATATTTT,CASSLAQGSGNTIYF
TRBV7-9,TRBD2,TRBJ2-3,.,TGTGCCAGCAGCCGACTAGCGGGGGGGATGACAGATACGCAGTATTTT,CASSRLAGGMTDTQYF
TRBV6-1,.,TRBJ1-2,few,TGTGCCAACGGAGGTGGCTACACCTTC,CANGGGYTF
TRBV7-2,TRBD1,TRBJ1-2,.,TGTGCCAGCAGCTCTAAAGACAGGGGATTTCTTGGCTACACCTTC,CASSSKDRGFLGYTF
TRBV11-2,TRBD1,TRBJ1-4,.,TGTGCCAGCAGCCCGGGGACCAGGGGGACCGAAAAACTGTTTTTT,CASSPGTRGTEKLFF
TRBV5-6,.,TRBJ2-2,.,TGTGCCAGCAGCCCCACGACAGCCGGGGAGCTGTTTTTT,CASSPTTAGELFF
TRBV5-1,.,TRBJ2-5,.,TGCGCCACCTCCGTCGGGGAGACCCAGTACTTC,CATSVGETQYF
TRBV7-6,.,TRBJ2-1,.,TGTGCCAGCAGCTTGTATAGCTACAATGAGCAGTTCTTC,CASSLYSYNEQFF
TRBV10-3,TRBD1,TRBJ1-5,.,TGTGCCATCAGTGAGGACAGGGAACGTCAGCCCCAGCATTTT,CAISEDRERQPQHF
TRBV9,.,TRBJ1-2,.,TGTGCCAGCAGCGTACTTACTGATTATGGCTACACCTTC,CASSVLTDYGYTF
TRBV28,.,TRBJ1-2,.,TGTGCCAGCAGTTTATGGGGGGCAGGGTATGGCTACACCTTC,CASSLWGAGYGYTF
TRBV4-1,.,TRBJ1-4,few,TGCGCCAGCAGCCACCAACCAGACAGCCCTAATGAAAAACTGTTTTTT,CASSHQPDSPNEKLFF
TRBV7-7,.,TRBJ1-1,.,TGTGCCAGCAGCTTAGGAGAGAACACTGAAGCTTTCTTT,CASSLGENTEAFF
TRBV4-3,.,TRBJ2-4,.,TGCGCCAGCAGCCAGAGACGAGACAGAAAAAACATTCAGTACTTC,CASSQRRDRKNIQYF
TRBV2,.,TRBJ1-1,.,TGTGCCAGCAGTGAGCAGGGAGGGACTGAAGCTTTCTTT,CASSEQGGTEAFF
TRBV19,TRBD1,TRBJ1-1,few,TGTGCCAGTAGTATAGTAGGGACAGGGGTGTCTGAAGCTTTCTTT,CASSIVGTGVSEAFF
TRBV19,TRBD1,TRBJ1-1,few,TGTGCCAGTAACCTCGGGACAGGCACTGAAGCTTTCTTT,CASNLGTGTEAFF
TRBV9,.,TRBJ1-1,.,TGTGCCAGCAGCGTAGGTGGGGGCCGAGCTGAAGCTTTCTTT,CASSVGGGRAEAFF
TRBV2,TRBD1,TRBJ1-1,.,TGTGCCGGAGGACGGGACAGCCCGACCCCGAACACTGAAGCTTTCTTT,CAGGRDSPTPNTEAFF
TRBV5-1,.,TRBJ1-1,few,TGCGCCAGCAGCTTAGCCGAGGGGGTAACTGAAGCTTTCTTT,CASSLAEGVTEAFF
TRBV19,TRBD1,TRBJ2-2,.,TGTGCCAGTAGTCCCCAGGGGGCGCGGACCGGGGAGCTGTTTTTT,CASSPQGARTGELFF
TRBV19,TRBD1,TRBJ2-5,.,TGTGCCAGTAGTATAGGGACAGGGCAGGGTTCAGAGACCCAGTACTTC,CASSIGTGQGSETQYF
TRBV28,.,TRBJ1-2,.,TGTGCCAGCTTCCCTCCGACTAATGGAAACTATGGCTACACCTTC,CASFPPTNGNYGYTF
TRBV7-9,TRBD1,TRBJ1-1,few,TGTTCCAGCAGCTTACAGGGGGCTGACACTGAAGCTTTCTTT,CSSSLQGADTEAFF
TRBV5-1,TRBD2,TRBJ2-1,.,TGCGCCAGCAGCCCTCGACTAGCGGGGGGGCAAGGCAATGAGCAGTTCTTC,CASSPRLAGGQGNEQFF
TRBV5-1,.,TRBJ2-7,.,TGCGCCAGCAGCTTGGGTATCCTGCGGTACTTC,CASSLGILRYF
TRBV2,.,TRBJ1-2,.,TGTGCCAGCTGGGGCCCAAATGGGGTCTATGGCTACACCTTC,CASWGPNGVYGYTF
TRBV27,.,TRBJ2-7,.,TGTGCCAGCGGGGGGAGCTCCTACGAGCAGTACTTC,CASGGSSYEQYF
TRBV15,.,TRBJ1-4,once,TGTGCCACCAGCAGAGATCTCAGGGCATATTCAACTAATGAAAAACTGTTTTTT,CATSRDLRAYSTNEKLFF
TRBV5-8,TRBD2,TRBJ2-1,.,TGTGCCAGCAGCTTGGGGACGGGGGGGCCCTACAATGAGCAGTTCTTC,CASSLGTGGPYNEQFF
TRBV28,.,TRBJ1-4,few,TGTGCCAGTTCGGTGGTGGGCCCAACTAATGAAAAACTGTTTTTT,CASSVVGPTNEKLFF
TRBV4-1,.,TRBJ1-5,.,TGCGCCAGCAGCCCCCCTACGGAGGATCAGCCCCAGCATTTT,CASSPPTEDQPQHF
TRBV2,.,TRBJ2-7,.,TGTGCCAGCAGTGGCTCCGGGGAAAACTATTACGAGCAGTACTTC,CASSGSGENYYEQYF
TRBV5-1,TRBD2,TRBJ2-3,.,TGCGCCAGCAGCTTCGGGAGGGCAGATACGCAGTATTTT,CASSFGRADTQYF
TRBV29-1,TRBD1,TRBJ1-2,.,TGCAGCGTTGAAAGGGGACAGGGGGCCTATGGCTACACCTTC,CSVERGQGAYGYTF
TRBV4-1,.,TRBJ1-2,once,TGCGCCAGCAGCCAAGATGTGGAGGATTACTATGGCTACACCTTC,CASSQDVEDYYGYTF
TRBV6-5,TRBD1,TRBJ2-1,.,TGTGCCAGCAGTTTGGGACAGGGTATAGAGCAGTTCTTC,CASSLGQGIEQFF
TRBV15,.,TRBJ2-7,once,TGTGCCACCAGCAGGTCGGGGGAATCCGAGCAGTACTTC,CATSRSGESEQYF
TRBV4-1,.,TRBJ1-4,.,TGCGCCAGCAGCCAAGGGCCTCCCCTGCGGGCTAATGAAAAACTGTTTTTT,CASSQGPPLRANEKLFF
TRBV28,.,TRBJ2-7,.,TGTGCCAGCAGGTGGGGGGTAGCCTACGAGCAGTACTTC,CASRWGVAYEQYF
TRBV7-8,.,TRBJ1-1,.,TGTGCCAGCAGCTTAACAGGGCTTGAGGCTTTCTTT,CASSLTGLEAFF
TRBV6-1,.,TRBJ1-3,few,TGTGCCAGCAGTGACTGGGCGGGTGGAAACACCATATATTTT,CASSDWAGGNTIYF
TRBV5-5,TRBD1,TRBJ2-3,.,TGTGCCAGCAGCTCGTCCGGGACAGTGGGAGATACGCAGTATTTT,CASSSSGTVGDTQYF
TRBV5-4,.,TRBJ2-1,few,TGTGCCAGCAGCTTGGGAGGCAGTCTCTACAATGAGCAGTTCTTC,CASSLGGSLYNEQFF
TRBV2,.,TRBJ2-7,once,TGTGCCAGCCTGATCCCGGACAGTCTCCCCCGCTACGAGCAGTACTTC,CASLIPDSLPRYEQYF
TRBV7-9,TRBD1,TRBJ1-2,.,TGTGCCAGCAGCTTAGGTACAGGGGACTATGGCTACACCTTC,CASSLGTGDYGYTF